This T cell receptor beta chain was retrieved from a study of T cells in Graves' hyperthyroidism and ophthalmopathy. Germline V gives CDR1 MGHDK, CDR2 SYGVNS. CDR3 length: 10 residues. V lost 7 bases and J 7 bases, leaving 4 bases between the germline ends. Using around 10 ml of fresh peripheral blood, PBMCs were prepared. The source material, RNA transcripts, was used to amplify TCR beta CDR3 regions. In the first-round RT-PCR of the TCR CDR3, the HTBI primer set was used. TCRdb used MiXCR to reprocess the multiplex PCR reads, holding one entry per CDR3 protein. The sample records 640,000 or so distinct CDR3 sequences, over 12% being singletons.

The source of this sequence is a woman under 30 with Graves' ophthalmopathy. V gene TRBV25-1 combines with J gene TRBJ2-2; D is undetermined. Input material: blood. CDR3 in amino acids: CASMRGELFF. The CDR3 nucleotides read TGTGCCAGCATGCGCGGGGAGCTGTTTTTT.